Listed below are T cell receptor beta chains from one sample, sequenced in a study of T cells in Graves' hyperthyroidism and ophthalmopathy. TCRdb reprocessed the multiplex PCR reads via MiXCR and lists one record per CDR3 protein. This sample carries hundreds of thousands of distinct CDR3 sequences, about 15% of them seen once, and the ten largest clones take 3.5% to 4.5%. Specimen: blood. These receptors were obtained from a woman aged 40-49 years with Graves' ophthalmopathy. The CDR3 runs from the conserved cysteine through the conserved F or W. D genes are given only for firm matches. For some rows the clone size is stated as once, few or many, or as a class when expanded; others skip it.

j_call clone_size v_call d_call cdr3_nt cdr3_aa
TRBJ1-2 . TRBV19 . TGTGCCAGTAATCCTTTGGGAGGAGGGAGCTATGGCTACACCTTC CASNPLGGGSYGYTF
TRBJ1-1 many TRBV5-1 . TGCGCCAGCAGCTTGGGGACACAAGAAGCTTTCTTT CASSLGTQEAFF
TRBJ2-5 . TRBV3-1 . TGTGCCAGCAGCCACTCATGGGCGACTAGGACTCAAGAGACCCAGTACTTC CASSHSWATRTQETQYF
TRBJ1-5 many TRBV7-8 . TGTGCCAGCAGCATATACGGGGCGGGCAATCAGCCCCAGCATTTT CASSIYGAGNQPQHF
TRBJ2-7 . TRBV6-2/TRBV6-3 TRBD2 TGTGCCAGCATCAGAGGCGGGGGATTGATAACTAGTATCGGCTACGAGCAGTACTTC CASIRGGGLITSIGYEQYF
TRBJ2-7 . TRBV7-2 TRBD2 TGTGCCAGCAGCTTAGCCGCAGCTAGCGGGAGCTACGAGCAGTACTTC CASSLAAASGSYEQYF
TRBJ2-7 many TRBV7-2 TRBD2 TGTGCCAGCAGTACAGGGGCGGGAGGGCAATACGAGCAGTACTTC CASSTGAGGQYEQYF
TRBJ1-1 . TRBV25-1 . TGTGCCAGCAGTGAATTGGGCAGGGAGAACACTGAAGCTTTCTTT CASSELGRENTEAFF
TRBJ1-5 many TRBV6-2/TRBV6-3 . TGTGCCAGCAGTTACAGTCGGCGGATCGGTCAGCCCCAGCATTTT CASSYSRRIGQPQHF
TRBJ2-2 many TRBV12-3/TRBV12-4 TRBD2 TGTGCCAGCAGTTCCAGCGGGAGGGACACCGGGGAGCTGTTTTTT CASSSSGRDTGELFF
TRBJ1-1 many TRBV6-1 TRBD1 TGTGCCAGCAGTGAAAACCGGGACAGGGGCACTGAAGCTTTCTTT CASSENRDRGTEAFF
TRBJ2-7 many TRBV12-5 . TGTGCTAGTGGTTTGGGGTACGAGCAGTACTTC CASGLGYEQYF
TRBJ2-2 . TRBV10-3 . TGTGTCAGCAGTGAGTCTCAAGGGATAGGCACCGGGGAGCTGTTTTTT CVSSESQGIGTGELFF
TRBJ2-7 few TRBV11-1 TRBD1 TGTGCCAGCAGTCTAACACAGGGGGTAAATGGATATCGATTCTACGAGCAGTACTTC CASSLTQGVNGYRFYEQYF
TRBJ2-7 many TRBV4-2 TRBD2 TGTGCCAGCAGCCAAGAGAGTTATCGAGCGGGAGTTACCTACGAGCAGTACTTC CASSQESYRAGVTYEQYF
TRBJ2-7 many TRBV7-3 . TGTGCCAGCAGCACCACTCGACAGGAGTCCTACGAGCAGTACTTC CASSTTRQESYEQYF
TRBJ2-7 . TRBV30 . TGTGCCTGGAGTGGTGAAGGGTATCCCAGGTTCGCCTACGAGCAGTACTTC CAWSGEGYPRFAYEQYF
TRBJ2-7 many TRBV11-1 TRBD1 TGTGCCAGCAGCTTACGGACAGGGCCCTCCTACGAGCAGTACTTC CASSLRTGPSYEQYF
TRBJ1-3 many TRBV11-2 . TGTGCCAGCCACCGGGGTAGCTCTGGAAACACCATATATTTT CASHRGSSGNTIYF
TRBJ1-5 . TRBV2 TRBD1 TGTGCCAGCAGAGTGGACAGGGAACAGCCCCAGCATTTT CASRVDREQPQHF
TRBJ2-5 few TRBV10-1 . TGCGCCAGCAGTGAGTCCGACGGGCGGATCCTAAATGCCCACCAAGAGACCCAGTACTTC CASSESDGRILNAHQETQYF
TRBJ2-1 many TRBV12-3/TRBV12-4 . TGTGCCAGCAGTTTTTCGGGGGACTCCTACAATGAGCAGTTCTTC CASSFSGDSYNEQFF
TRBJ1-2 few TRBV7-9 . TGTGCCAGCAGCCCCCCGGGTACCTTC CASSPPGTF
TRBJ1-1 many TRBV12-3/TRBV12-4 . TGTGCCAGCAGCCTCCCGTGGGCTGAAGCTTTCTTT CASSLPWAEAFF
TRBJ2-7 . TRBV12-3/TRBV12-4 . TGTGCCAGCAGTTTCTGGACCTTCTACGAGCAGTACTTC CASSFWTFYEQYF
TRBJ2-5 many TRBV12-3/TRBV12-4 TRBD2 TGTGCCAGCAGTCAGACTAGCGGGAGCGGGCGGCGAGAGACCCAGTACTTC CASSQTSGSGRRETQYF
TRBJ2-5 many TRBV6-2/TRBV6-3 TRBD1 TGTGCCAGCAGGGGACAGTCGTACCAAGAGACCCAGTACTTC CASRGQSYQETQYF
TRBJ2-7 many TRBV27 . TGTGCCAGCACTCCGTCGGGGGATCACGAGCAGTACTTC CASTPSGDHEQYF
TRBJ1-3 many TRBV11-1 TRBD1 TGTGCCAGCAGCTTGGACGGAGGGGGCTCCTCTGGAAACACCATATATTTT CASSLDGGGSSGNTIYF
TRBJ2-1 many TRBV2 TRBD1 TGTGCCAGCACGACAGGGGAATACAATGAGCAGTTCTTC CASTTGEYNEQFF
TRBJ2-7 many TRBV11-2 TRBD2 TGTGCCAGCAGCTTAGATAGGAGTAGCGGGTGGCACGAGCAGTACTTC CASSLDRSSGWHEQYF
TRBJ2-2 few TRBV29-1 . TGCAGCGTCGACCCGGGGACCGGGGAGCTGTTTTTT CSVDPGTGELFF
TRBJ2-2 many TRBV7-3 . TGTGCCAGCAGCTTAAGGGGTACCGGGGAGCTGTTTTTT CASSLRGTGELFF
TRBJ1-1 many TRBV11-2 . TGTGCCAGCGAAACAGCTCTAGGTCCCCCCACTGAAGCTTTCTTT CASETALGPPTEAFF
TRBJ2-7 many TRBV28 TRBD1 TGTGCCAGCAGTTTAAGCCCAGGGGGTATCCACGAGCAGTACTTC CASSLSPGGIHEQYF
TRBJ1-1 . TRBV7-2 TRBD1 TGTGCCAGCAGCACCGGACAGGGCCCGGCTTTCTTT CASSTGQGPAFF
TRBJ2-5 few TRBV12-3/TRBV12-4 . TGTGCCAGCAGTTTAGGGCCAGGCGGTCAAGAGACCCAGTACTTC CASSLGPGGQETQYF
TRBJ1-5 . TRBV20-1 . TGCAGTGCTAGAGATCAGGGGAGGCCCAATCAGCCCCAGCATTTT CSARDQGRPNQPQHF
TRBJ2-7 . TRBV4-1 TRBD2 TGCGCCAGCAGTAGCTGGAGCGGGAGTGGGGAGCAGTACTTC CASSSWSGSGEQYF
TRBJ2-2 many TRBV20-1 . TGCAGTGCGGCCGGCTCGAACACCGGGGAGCTGTTTTTT CSAAGSNTGELFF
TRBJ1-1 many TRBV12-3/TRBV12-4 . TGTGCCAGCAGACGACAGAATTTGAACACTGAAGCTTTCTTT CASRRQNLNTEAFF
TRBJ1-2 . TRBV28 . TGTGCCAGCAGTCTTCGGAGGTCTAACTATGGCTACACCTTC CASSLRRSNYGYTF
TRBJ2-2 few TRBV28 . TGTGCCAGCAGTTTGATTGGGGGCACCGGGGAGCTGTTTTTT CASSLIGGTGELFF
TRBJ1-1 . TRBV7-9 . TGTGCCAGCAGCTTAGCGACGGTGTACACTGAAGCTTTCTTT CASSLATVYTEAFF
TRBJ2-4 . TRBV6-4 TRBD2 TGTGCCAGCGTAGGCTGGACTAGCCAAAACATTCAGTACTTC CASVGWTSQNIQYF
TRBJ1-1 many TRBV28 . TGTGCCAGCAGTATAGGGGCTCAGCGCACTGAAGCTTTCTTT CASSIGAQRTEAFF
TRBJ1-2 many TRBV12-3/TRBV12-4 . TGTGCCAGCGGTCGCCAAGCTTCTAACTATGGCTACACCTTC CASGRQASNYGYTF
TRBJ2-7 many TRBV4-2 TRBD2 TGTGCCAGCAGCCAAGATCTCACTAGCGGGAGCCGCGAGCAGTACTTC CASSQDLTSGSREQYF
TRBJ2-7 many TRBV19 TRBD1 TGTGCCAGTAGTGCTGGACAGGGGAAGATTACCTACGAGCAGTACTTC CASSAGQGKITYEQYF
TRBJ2-7 many TRBV19 . TGTGCCAGTAGTTCAATGCAGGGCACCTACGAGCAGTACTTC CASSSMQGTYEQYF
TRBJ2-7 . TRBV6-2/TRBV6-3 . TGTGCCAGCAGTTACCCGACACATAAATACGAGCAGTACTTC CASSYPTHKYEQYF